These 23 T cell receptor beta chains were all obtained from the same sample, sequenced in a study of cytotoxic CD8 clonotypes in ibrutinib-treated CLL (dated by TCRdb to 2020 to 2022). Sample time point, as interpreted from the label and publication: progressive disease on ibrutinib. The library was made by the immunoSEQ multiplex PCR assay. TCRdb obtained this table from immuneACCESS and retained in-frame rearrangements with V and J assigned. These tables miss some clones; where compared with another copy, unresolved V genes account for less than half of the shortfall, and the remainder is unexplained. This sample is represented by around 77,000 clones; around 81% of them were singletons. Roughly 7.7% of the sample comes from the top ten. The source was PBMCs, collected at disease progression, from a patient treated with ibrutinib. Receptors originate from a human donor with chronic lymphocytic leukemia.

V is TRBV2 and J is TRBJ1-2; D uncertain. The CDR3 sequence is 15 residues long. V shed 7 bases and J shed 1 base, with 16 bases lying between them. The V gene's germline CDR1 is SNHLY and CDR2 FYNNEI. DNA of the CDR3: TGTGCCAGCACTCTGCTTAACAGTGTTAACTATGGCTACACCTTC. Translation gives CASTLLNSVNYGYTF.

This chain uses TRBV6-5 with TRBJ1-5; 8 bases fit TRBD1. From germline, CDR1 is MNHEY and CDR2 SVGAGI. Trimming at V came to 5 bases and at J to 1 base, leaving 4 bases not matched to a gene. The CDR3 sequence is 15 residues long. The DNA of the CDR3 is TGTGCCAGCAGTGGACAGGGATTCAGCAATCAGCCCCAGCATTTT. Its translation: CASSGQGFSNQPQHF.

The rearrangement links TRBV7-3 to TRBJ1-5, with D unclear. This CDR3 is built from 13 residues. The V gene's germline CDR1 is SGHTA and CDR2 FQGTGA. Trimming removed 5 bases from V and 7 bases from J, with 12 bases in between. CDR3 in DNA: TGTGCCAGCAGCCCCCAGGCGGGCCAGCCCCAGCATTTT. This encodes CASSPQAGQPQHF. Supplemented by reference TRBV7-3 and TRBJ1-5, the full variable domain reads GAGVSQTPSNKVTEKGKYVELRCDPISGHTALYWYRQSLGQGPEFLIYFQGTGAADDSGLPNDRFFAVRPEGSVSTLKIQRTERGDSAVYLCASSPQAGQPQHFGDGTRLSIL.

Concerning this clone itself: Other DNA sequences in the sample encode the same CDR3. The chain joins TRBV18 to TRBJ2-7; 10 bases map to TRBD1. The V segment lost 2 bases and the J segment 4 bases; nucleotides outside the gene matches: 2. This CDR3 region has 14 residues. The V gene's germline CDR1 is KGHSH and CDR2 LQKENI. In nucleotides, the CDR3 is TGTGCCAGCTCACCAGGGACAGGGGTGTACGAGCAGTACTTC. Translating gives CASSPGTGVYEQYF. The whole variable domain, filled in from reference TRBV18 and TRBJ2-7, reads NAGVMQNPRHLVRRRGQEARLRCSPMKGHSHVYWYRQLPEEGLKFMVYLQKENIIDESGMPKERFSAEFPKEGPSILRIQQVVRGDSAAYFCASSPGTGVYEQYFGPGTRLTVT.

This clone is a singleton in its sample. V is TRBV18 and J is TRBJ1-1; 9 bases map to TRBD1. From germline, CDR1 is KGHSH and CDR2 LQKENI. Trimming took 4 bases from V and 1 from J; bases not matched to a gene: 4. This CDR3 has 15 amino acids. CDR3 loop: CASSQKQGANTEAFF. The CDR3 nucleotides are TGTGCCAGCTCACAAAAACAGGGGGCGAACACTGAAGCTTTCTTT.

The chain links TRBV28 to TRBJ2-5; no firm D call. Germline V gives CDR1 MDHEN, CDR2 SYDVKM. The CDR3 is made up of 11 amino acids. Trimming shortened V by 2 bases and J by 5 bases, and 3 bases separated the two germline ends. The CDR3 reads CASSLGETQYF. The CDR3, as DNA: TGTGCCAGCAGTTTAGGGGAGACCCAGTACTTC.

The chain combines TRBV11-2 with TRBJ1-1, with 7 bases matching TRBD1. Trimming at V came to 0 bases and at J to 1 base, leaving 2 bases not matched to a gene. Germline V gene lookup returns CDR1 SGHAT and CDR2 FQNNGV. The CDR3 extends over 15 amino acids. This chain's CDR3 is CASSLDRQGNTEAFF. CDR3 sequence (DNA): TGTGCCAGCAGCTTAGATCGACAGGGGAACACTGAAGCTTTCTTT.

The rearrangement joins TRBV11-3 to TRBJ2-1; D ambiguous. V shed 5 bases and J shed 6 bases, with 14 bases lying between them. CDR1 is SGHNT, CDR2 YENEEA, per germline. The CDR3 spans 14 residues. This CDR3 is CASSGPRARNEQFF. CDR3 sequence (DNA): TGTGCCAGCAGCGGACCGAGAGCTCGCAATGAGCAGTTCTTC.

The gene calls are TRBV30 and TRBJ1-3; TRBD1 might be the D (6 bases). This CDR3 contains 16 residues. V gave up 3 bases and J gave up 0 bases, with 15 bases separating them. Looked up from germline, CDR1 is GTSNPN and CDR2 is SVGIG (reference sequence). The CDR3 loop reads CAWRTDSMPSGNTIYF. As DNA, the CDR3 is TGTGCCTGGAGAACGGACAGCATGCCCTCTGGAAACACCATATATTTT.

The chain combines TRBV5-6 with TRBJ2-1, with TRBD2 matching over 11 bases. From germline, CDR1 is SGHDT and CDR2 YYEEEE. The trim removed 3 bases at V and 3 bases at J, leaving 2 bases unmatched. CDR3 length equals 15 residues. CDR3 in amino acids: CASSWGTSGYNEQFF. CDR3 in DNA: TGTGCCAGCAGCTGGGGGACTAGCGGCTACAATGAGCAGTTCTTC.

This clone was seen only once. The chain carries TRBV21-1 and TRBJ1-5. TRBV21-1 is marked as a pseudogene. This CDR3 is 15 amino acids long. The CDR3 region has the DNA TGTGCCAGCAGCAAAAGGGTCGGGAGCAATCAGCCCCAGCATTTT. It yields the protein CASSKRVGSNQPQHF.

The chain couples TRBV5-1 to TRBJ1-4; 10 positions agree with TRBD1. Germline assignment: CDR1 SGHRS and CDR2 YFSETQ. Trimming removed 4 bases from V and 1 base from J; junction bases left unmatched: 4. The CDR3 covers 16 residues. The CDR3 sequence: CASSSGTGVTNEKLFF. The CDR3 DNA is TGCGCCAGCAGCAGCGGGACAGGGGTAACTAATGAAAAACTGTTTTTT. The full variable domain, completed using reference TRBV5-1 and TRBJ1-4, is KAGVTQTPRYLIKTRGQQVTLSCSPISGHRSVSWYQQTPGQGLQFLFEYFSETQRNKGNFPGRFSGRQFSNSRSEMNVSTLELGDSALYLCASSSGTGVTNEKLFFGSGTQLSVL.

This clone was seen a handful of times. The genes are TRBV4-2 and TRBJ2-7, with D possibly being TRBD1 (6 bases). Germline V gives CDR1 LGHNA, CDR2 YNFKEQ. V was cut by 0 bases and J by 7 bases, with 16 bases left in between. The CDR3 is made up of 15 amino acids. The CDR3 sequence: CASSQDRGRGEEQYF. CDR3 bases: TGTGCCAGCAGCCAAGATCGGGGCAGGGGTGAGGAGCAGTACTTC.

The chain couples TRBV27 to TRBJ2-7; a possible D gene is TRBD1 (6 bases). CDR1 MNHEY and CDR2 SMNVEV come from the germline V gene (reference sequence). This CDR3 has 14 amino acids. V lost 2 bases and J lost 3, with 11 bases in between. For the CDR3, the DNA is TGTGCCAGCAGTTTAAGGACAGCCAGCTACGAGCAGTACTTC. This encodes CASSLRTASYEQYF.

The J gene is TRBJ1-5, the V gene TRBV27; 8 bases are a match to TRBD1. V lost 4 bases, J lost 7 bases, and 9 bases stayed unmatched. Germline lookup yields CDR1 MNHEY and CDR2 SMNVEV (reference sequence). The CDR3 is 15 residues long. The CDR3 here is CASSSRDRIEQPQHF. The CDR3 DNA is TGTGCCAGCAGTTCCCGGGACAGGATCGAACAGCCCCAGCATTTT.

The rearrangement links TRBV5-1 to TRBJ1-1, with 8 bases fitting TRBD1. V shed 4 bases, J shed 10 bases, and the junction held 15 bases outside the gene matches. This CDR3 comprises 15 residues. Germline V gene lookup returns CDR1 SGHRS and CDR2 YFSETQ. CDR3 in amino acids: CASSIGTGGPPGAFF. The CDR3 DNA is TGCGCCAGCAGCATAGGGACAGGAGGCCCCCCAGGAGCTTTCTTT. The full variable domain, completed using reference TRBV5-1 and TRBJ1-1, is KAGVTQTPRYLIKTRGQQVTLSCSPISGHRSVSWYQQTPGQGLQFLFEYFSETQRNKGNFPGRFSGRQFSNSRSEMNVSTLELGDSALYLCASSIGTGGPPGAFFGQGTRLTVV.

The CDR3 sequence is CASSPPGLAFETQYF. CDR3 sequence (DNA): TGTGCCAGCTCACCACCGGGACTAGCATTCGAGACCCAGTACTTC. This chain uses TRBV18 with TRBJ2-5; 9 bases match TRBD2. This CDR3 spans 15 amino acids. Germline CDR1 KGHSH, CDR2 LQKENI. V lost 0 bases to trimming and J lost 5 bases; unmatched junction nucleotides: 4.

This clone was picked up a small number of times. The chain joins TRBV27 to TRBJ1-6; D may be TRBD1 (5 bases). The CDR3 sequence is 15 residues long. Germline CDR1 MNHEY, CDR2 SMNVEV (reference sequence). The V end lost 5 bases, the J end lost 7 bases, and 15 bases lay between the germline ends. CDR3 sequence (DNA): TGTGCCAGCAGTCTTAGTGGAGGGGCGAATTCACCCCTCCACTTT. Its translation is CASSLSGGANSPLHF.

The chain links TRBV19 to TRBJ1-2; D is uncertain. This CDR3 has 12 residues. Per the germline V gene, CDR1 is LNHDA and CDR2 is SQIVND (reference sequence). Trimming removed 6 bases from V and 6 bases from J, with 11 bases in between. The CDR3 is CASRSLADGYTF. The CDR3 bases are TGTGCCAGTAGGAGTCTTGCAGATGGCTACACCTTC.

The V and J genes are TRBV5-1 and TRBJ1-2, with D tentatively TRBD1 (5 bases). This CDR3 region has 13 residues. Trimming stripped 7 bases from V and 6 bases from J, with 16 bases between. Germline V lookup: CDR1 SGHRS, CDR2 YFSETQ. CDR3 sequence (DNA): TGCGCCAGCGGGGATTGGGGACTAGATGGCTACACCTTC. Encoded protein: CASGDWGLDGYTF.

The chain employs TRBV11-2 and TRBJ2-7; 8 bases agree with TRBD1. The junction had 10 bases not matched to a gene; V was cut back by 6 bases and J by 6 bases. The CDR3 is made up of 14 amino acids. Germline CDR1 SGHAT, CDR2 FQNNGV. The CDR3 DNA reads TGTGCCAGCAGAAGACAGGGGTCTCCCGGCGAGCAGTACTTC. Translating gives CASRRQGSPGEQYF.

V is TRBV18 and J is TRBJ1-6; tentative D call: TRBD1 (5 bases). This CDR3 comprises 16 residues. In germline, CDR1 is KGHSH, CDR2 LQKENI. Trimming removed 4 bases at V and 10 bases at J, with 20 bases between. For the CDR3, the DNA is TGTGCCAGCTCACGGACCTCGGGACCGCTCAAATCACCCCTCCACTTT. It is translated as CASSRTSGPLKSPLHF.

There are a few counts of this clone. The rearrangement joins TRBV13 to TRBJ1-4; the D gene is possibly TRBD1 (6 bases). CDR3 length: 14 amino acids. CDR1 and CDR2 from the germline V gene are PRHDT and FYEKMQ (reference sequence). The ends were cut back, 5 bases at V and 7 bases at J, with 14 bases in the middle. In DNA, the CDR3 is TGTGCCAGCAGCCCGAGACCACAGGGTGAAAAACTGTTTTTT. Protein: CASSPRPQGEKLFF. The full variable domain, rest sourced from reference TRBV13 and TRBJ1-4, is AAGVIQSPRHLIKEKRETATLKCYPIPRHDTVYWYQQGPGQDPQFLISFYEKMQSDKGSIPDRFSAQQFSDYHSELNMSSLELGDSALYFCASSPRPQGEKLFFGSGTQLSVL.